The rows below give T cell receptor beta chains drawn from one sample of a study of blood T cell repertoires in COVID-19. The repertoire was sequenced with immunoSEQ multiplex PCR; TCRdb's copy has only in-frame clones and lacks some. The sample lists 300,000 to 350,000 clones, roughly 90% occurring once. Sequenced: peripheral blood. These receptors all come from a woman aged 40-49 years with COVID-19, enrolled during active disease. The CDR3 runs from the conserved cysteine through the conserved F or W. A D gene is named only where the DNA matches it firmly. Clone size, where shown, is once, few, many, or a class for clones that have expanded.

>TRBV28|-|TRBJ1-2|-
TGTGCCAGCAGTTTAGTGGGAGGGTCCTATGGCTACACCTTC
CASSLVGGSYGYTF
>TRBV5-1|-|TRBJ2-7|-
TGCGCCAGCAGCTTGCAGCAGGACGAGCAGTACTTC
CASSLQQDEQYF
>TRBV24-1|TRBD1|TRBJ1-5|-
TGTGCCACCAGTGCCGCGGACAGGGTTTGGGAGCCCCAGCATTTT
CATSAADRVWEPQHF
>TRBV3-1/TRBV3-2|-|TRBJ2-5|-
TGTGCCAGCAGCCAAGACATAGCGCGTCAAGAGACCCAGTACTTC
CASSQDIARQETQYF
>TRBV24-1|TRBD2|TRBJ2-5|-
TGTGCCACCAGTGATTGGAAGGGGAGGGTAGAGACCCAGTACTTC
CATSDWKGRVETQYF
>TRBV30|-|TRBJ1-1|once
TGTGCCTGGGCCACAGGTACCGAAGCTTTCTTT
CAWATGTEAFF
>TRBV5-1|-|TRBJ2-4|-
TGCGCCAGCAGCCTGGGAGCATCAGCCAAAAACATTCAGTACTTC
CASSLGASAKNIQYF
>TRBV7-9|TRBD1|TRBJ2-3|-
TGTGCCAGCAGCTTAAATATGGGACAGCTCACAGATACGCAGTATTTT
CASSLNMGQLTDTQYF
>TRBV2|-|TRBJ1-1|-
TGTGCCAGCAGTGGGAGTCTGAACACTGAAGCTTTCTTT
CASSGSLNTEAFF
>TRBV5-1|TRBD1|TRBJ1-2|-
TGCGCCAGCAGCCCCGGACAGGGGGAGGGCTACACCTTC
CASSPGQGEGYTF
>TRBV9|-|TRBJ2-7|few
TGTGCCAGCAGCGTAGGAGTAGGGGATTACGAGCAGTACTTC
CASSVGVGDYEQYF
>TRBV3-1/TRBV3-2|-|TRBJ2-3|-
TGTGCCAGCAGCCTAAACGGCAGACAAGACACAGATACGCAGTATTTT
CASSLNGRQDTDTQYF
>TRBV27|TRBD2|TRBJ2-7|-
TGTGCCAGCAGTTTGACTAGCGGGGGGACCTACGAGCAGTACTTC
CASSLTSGGTYEQYF
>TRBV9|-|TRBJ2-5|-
TGTGCCAGCAGCGGGGGGGGCTCATACTTGGAGACCCAGTACTTC
CASSGGGSYLETQYF
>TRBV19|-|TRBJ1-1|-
TGTGCCAGTAGTATTGTCCGGGGGGCAGGGGTTTTAAACACTGAAGCTTTCTTT
CASSIVRGAGVLNTEAFF
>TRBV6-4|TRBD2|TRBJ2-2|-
TGTGCCAGCAGTGAGACTAGCGACACCGGGGAGCTGTTTTTT
CASSETSDTGELFF
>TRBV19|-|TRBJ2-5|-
TGTGCCAGTAGTTACGCGCGAGAGACCCAGTACTTC
CASSYARETQYF
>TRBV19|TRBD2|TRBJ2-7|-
TGTGCCAGTAGTACTGGACTCGGACTAGCTCTCTACGAGCAGTACTTC
CASSTGLGLALYEQYF
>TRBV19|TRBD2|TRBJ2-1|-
TGTGCCAGTAGGATGTTGGGACTAGCGGGGACGAGCTCCTACAATGAGCAGTTCTTC
CASRMLGLAGTSSYNEQFF
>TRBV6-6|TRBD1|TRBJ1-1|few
TGTGCCAGCAGTAAGCGACAGGGGACTGAAGCTTTCTTT
CASSKRQGTEAFF
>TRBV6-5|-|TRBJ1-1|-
TGTGCCAGCAGTTGGCGGCGCGGGTGGGAGAACACTGAAGCTTTCTTT
CASSWRRGWENTEAFF
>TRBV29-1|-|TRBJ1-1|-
TGCAGCGTTGCGTGGGGAGGAGGCACTGAAGCTTTCTTT
CSVAWGGGTEAFF
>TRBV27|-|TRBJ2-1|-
TGTGCCAGCACCTCCCAGATTGTTGACAACTACAATGAGCAGTTCTTC
CASTSQIVDNYNEQFF
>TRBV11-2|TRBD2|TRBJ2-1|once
TGTGCCAGCAGCCAGGCCGGGACTAGCGTCAATGAGCAGTTCTTC
CASSQAGTSVNEQFF
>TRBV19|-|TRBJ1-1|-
TGTGCCAGTATAGGACAACTATCTTCTGAAGCTTTCTTT
CASIGQLSSEAFF
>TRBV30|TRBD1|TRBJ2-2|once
TGTGCCTGGGGGGGACAGTCCCCCGGGGAGCTGTTTTTT
CAWGGQSPGELFF
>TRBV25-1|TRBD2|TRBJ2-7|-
TGTGCCAGCAGTGAATACGGACTAGCGGGGGCCCACGAGCAGTACTTC
CASSEYGLAGAHEQYF
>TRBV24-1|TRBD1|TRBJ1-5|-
TGTGCCACCAGTGATTTTAAGACAGGGAAGGGGAATCAGCCCCAGCATTTT
CATSDFKTGKGNQPQHF
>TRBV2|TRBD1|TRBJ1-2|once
TGTGCCAGCAGGACAGGGGGCAGGACGGCGTACTATGGCTACACCTTC
CASRTGGRTAYYGYTF
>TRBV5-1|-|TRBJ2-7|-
TGCGCCAGCAGCTTGGAACAGGGATGGTACGAGCAGTACTTC
CASSLEQGWYEQYF
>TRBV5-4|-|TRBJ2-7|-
TGTGCCAGCAGCAGTGACAGCTACGAGCAGTACTTC
CASSSDSYEQYF
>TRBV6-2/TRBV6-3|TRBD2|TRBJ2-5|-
TGTGCCAGCAGTTACAATAGCGGGGGCCCCGCAGAGACCCAGTACTTC
CASSYNSGGPAETQYF
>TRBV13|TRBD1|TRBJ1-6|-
TGTGCCAGCAGCTCCCGGGACAGGGTAAATTCACCCCTCCACTTT
CASSSRDRVNSPLHF
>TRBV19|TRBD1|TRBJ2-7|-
TGTGCCAGTAGCCGACCGGGACAGGCAACTTACGAGCAGTACTTC
CASSRPGQATYEQYF
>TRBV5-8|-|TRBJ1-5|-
TGTGCCAGCAGTAGTGGTTTCTATAGCAATCAGCCCCAGCATTTT
CASSSGFYSNQPQHF
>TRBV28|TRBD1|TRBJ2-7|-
TGTGCCAGCAGGGGGACAGGGCTGTTCCCCTACGAGCAGTACTTC
CASRGTGLFPYEQYF
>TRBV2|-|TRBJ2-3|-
TGTGCCAGCAGCACAGGGCTTGGCACAGATACGCAGTATTTT
CASSTGLGTDTQYF
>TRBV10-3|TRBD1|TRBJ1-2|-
TGTGCCATCAGTGAGTCTGGGGACAGGGGCTATGGCTACACCTTC
CAISESGDRGYGYTF
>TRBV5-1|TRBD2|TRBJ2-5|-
TGCGCCAGCACCTCAGGACTAGCGGGGGGGGAGACCCAGTACTTC
CASTSGLAGGETQYF
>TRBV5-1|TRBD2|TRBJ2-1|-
TGCGCCAGCAGCTTGGAATTACTAGCGGGGGGGCCCGGTGAGCAGTTCTTC
CASSLELLAGGPGEQFF
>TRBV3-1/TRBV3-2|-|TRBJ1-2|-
TGTGCCAGCAGCCAAGTAGATTTCAGGGGCGCTAACTATGGCTACACCTTC
CASSQVDFRGANYGYTF
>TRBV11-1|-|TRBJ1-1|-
TGTGCCAGCAGCTTAACGGGTACGGTGTGGTCTGAAGCTTTCTTT
CASSLTGTVWSEAFF
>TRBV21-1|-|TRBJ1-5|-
TGTGCCAGCAGCAAGGGGGCAGGGCAGCCCCAGCATTTT
CASSKGAGQPQHF
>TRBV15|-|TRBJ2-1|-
TGTGCCACCAGCAGAGCCGAGAGTAGAGGGGGCAATGAGCAGTTCTTC
CATSRAESRGGNEQFF
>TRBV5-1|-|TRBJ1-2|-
TGCGCCAGCAGTTTGACTTCTAACTATGGCTACACCTTC
CASSLTSNYGYTF
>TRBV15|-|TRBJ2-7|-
TGTGCCACCAGCAGGGCCGGGACGGGAGTTTACGAGCAGTACTTC
CATSRAGTGVYEQYF
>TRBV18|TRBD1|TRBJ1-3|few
TGTGCCAGCTCACCCTCGACAGGGTCTACTGGAAACACCATATATTTT
CASSPSTGSTGNTIYF
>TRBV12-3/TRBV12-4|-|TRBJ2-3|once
TGTGCCAGCAGTTTTGCGGATACGCAGTATTTT
CASSFADTQYF
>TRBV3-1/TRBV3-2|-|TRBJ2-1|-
TGTGCCAGCAGCCGGAGTAGCTCCTACAATGAGCAGTTCTTC
CASSRSSSYNEQFF
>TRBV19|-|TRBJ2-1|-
TGTGCCAGTGGCGGGCAGCTGAGCTACAATGAGCAGTTCTTC
CASGGQLSYNEQFF
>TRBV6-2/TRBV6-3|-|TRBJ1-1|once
TGTGCCAGCAGCCTGGTAGGGGTCAAAGCTTTCTTT
CASSLVGVKAFF
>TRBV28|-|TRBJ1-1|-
TGTGCCAGCAGCCCCGCGGTAATGAAAGCTTTCTTT
CASSPAVMKAFF
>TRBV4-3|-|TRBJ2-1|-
TGCGCCAGCAGCCAAGGTTACGGGAATGAGCAGTTCTTC
CASSQGYGNEQFF
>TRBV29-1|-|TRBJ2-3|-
TGCAGCGTTAGGGGGATGGTCCACTCGGATACGCAGTATTTT
CSVRGMVHSDTQYF
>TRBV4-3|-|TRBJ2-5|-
TGCGCCAGCAGCCAAGACGCGGGGCCCGTAGAGACCCAGTACTTC
CASSQDAGPVETQYF
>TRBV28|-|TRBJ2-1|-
TGTGCCAGCAAGGAACTCAGGGCTAGAAACAATGAGCAGTTCTTC
CASKELRARNNEQFF
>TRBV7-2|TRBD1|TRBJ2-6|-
TGTGCCAGCAGCTTAGGGGACAGGGCGATCTCTGGGGCCAACGTCCTGACTTTC
CASSLGDRAISGANVLTF
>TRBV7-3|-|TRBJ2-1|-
TGTGCCAGCAGCTTAAAAGCGGACTCCTACAATGAGCAGTTCTTC
CASSLKADSYNEQFF
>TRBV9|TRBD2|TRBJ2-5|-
TGTGCCAGCAGCGTAGCTGGGACTAGCGGGTTAGAGACCCAGTACTTC
CASSVAGTSGLETQYF